The present TCR beta chain was sequenced within a study of T cell repertoires in cytomegalovirus infection. Turning to the study itself: From public TCR beta signatures came an indication of both CMV infection and matching HLA type. Study conclusions and caveats: Individuals carrying CMV plus the relevant HLA were identified by cumulative frequency of public TCR beta families. The study found HLA-C-restricted CMV-specific TCR beta clonotypes dominating the ex vivo response.

This clonotype came up many times. The antigen is unknown. One entry per CDR3 protein results from TCRdb running MiXCR on the reads. The sample carries 310,000 or so distinct CDR3 sequences, roughly 24% recorded once. V dropped 5 bases and J dropped 15 bases, with 14 bases sitting between them. The CDR3 extends over 11 amino acids. The germline gives CDR1 SGHAT, CDR2 FQNNGV. The sequenced material came from PBMCs. This receptor was identified in a human donor in good health (CMV status not recorded). Some clones in this sample may be carry-over from other donors' samples. This chain joins TRBV11-2 and TRBJ2-1; weak D call: TRBD1 (6 bases). The CDR3 protein is CASSTGQFPFF. The DNA of the CDR3 is TGTGCCAGCAGCACAGGACAGTTTCCGTTCTTC.